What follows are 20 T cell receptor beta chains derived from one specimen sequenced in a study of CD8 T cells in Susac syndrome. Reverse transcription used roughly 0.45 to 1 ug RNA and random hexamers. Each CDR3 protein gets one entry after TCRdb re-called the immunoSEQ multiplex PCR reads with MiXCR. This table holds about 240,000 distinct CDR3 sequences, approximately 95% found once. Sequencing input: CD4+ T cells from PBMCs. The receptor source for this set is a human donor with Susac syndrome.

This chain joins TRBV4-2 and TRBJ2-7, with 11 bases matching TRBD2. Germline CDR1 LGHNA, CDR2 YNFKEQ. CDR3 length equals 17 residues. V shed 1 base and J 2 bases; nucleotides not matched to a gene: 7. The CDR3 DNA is TGTGCCAGCAGCCAAGGGGGACTAGCGGAGGCCCCCTACGAGCAGTACTTC. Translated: CASSQGGLAEAPYEQYF.

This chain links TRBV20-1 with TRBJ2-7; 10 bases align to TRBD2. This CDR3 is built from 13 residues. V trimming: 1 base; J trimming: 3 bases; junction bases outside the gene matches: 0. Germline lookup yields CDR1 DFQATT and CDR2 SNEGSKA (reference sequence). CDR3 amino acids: CSARGTSGYEQYF. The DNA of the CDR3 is TGCAGTGCTAGAGGGACTAGCGGCTACGAGCAGTACTTC.

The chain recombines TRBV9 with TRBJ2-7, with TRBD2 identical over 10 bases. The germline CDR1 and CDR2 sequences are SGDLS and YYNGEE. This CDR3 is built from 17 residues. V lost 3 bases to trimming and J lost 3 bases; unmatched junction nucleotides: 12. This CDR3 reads CASSAPDTSGNYYEQYF. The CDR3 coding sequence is TGTGCCAGCAGCGCACCAGACACTAGCGGGAATTACTACGAGCAGTACTTC. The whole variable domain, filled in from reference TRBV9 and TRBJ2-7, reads DSGVTQTPKHLITATGQRVTLRCSPRSGDLSVYWYQQSLDQGLQFLIQYYNGEERAKGNILERFSAQQFPDLHSELNLSSLELGDSALYFCASSAPDTSGNYYEQYFGPGTRLTVT.

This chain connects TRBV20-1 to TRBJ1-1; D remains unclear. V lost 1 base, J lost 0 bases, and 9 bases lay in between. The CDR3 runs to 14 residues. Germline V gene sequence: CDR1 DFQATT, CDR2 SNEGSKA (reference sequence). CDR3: CSARGSGMNTEAFF. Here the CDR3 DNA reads TGCAGTGCTAGAGGTAGTGGGATGAACACTGAAGCTTTCTTT.

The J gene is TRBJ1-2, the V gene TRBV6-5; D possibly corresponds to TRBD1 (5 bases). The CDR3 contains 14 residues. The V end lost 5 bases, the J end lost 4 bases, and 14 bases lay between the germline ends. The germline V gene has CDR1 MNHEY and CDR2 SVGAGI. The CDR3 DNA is TGTGCCAGCAGTCTAGGGCGAGGGACCTATGGCTACACCTTC. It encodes CASSLGRGTYGYTF.

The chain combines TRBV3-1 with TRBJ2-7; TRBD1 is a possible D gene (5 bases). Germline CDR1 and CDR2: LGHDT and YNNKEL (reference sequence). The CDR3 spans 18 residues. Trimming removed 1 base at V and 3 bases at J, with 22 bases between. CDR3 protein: CASSQAPLLGRKYYEQYF. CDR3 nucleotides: TGTGCCAGCAGCCAAGCCCCCCTCCTGGGGCGGAAATACTACGAGCAGTACTTC.

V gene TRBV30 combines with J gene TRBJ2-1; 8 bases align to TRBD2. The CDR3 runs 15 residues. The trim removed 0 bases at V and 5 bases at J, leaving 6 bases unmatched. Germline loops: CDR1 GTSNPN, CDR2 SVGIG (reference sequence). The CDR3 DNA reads TGTGCCTGGAGTGTCTTACTAGCGGAAAACAATGAGCAGTTCTTC. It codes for CAWSVLLAENNEQFF.

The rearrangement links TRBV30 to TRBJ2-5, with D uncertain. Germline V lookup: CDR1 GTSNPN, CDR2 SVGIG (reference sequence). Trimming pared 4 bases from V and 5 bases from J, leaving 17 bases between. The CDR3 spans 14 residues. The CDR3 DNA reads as TGTGCCTGGATACAGTGGGGTGCCCGGGAGACCCAGTACTTC. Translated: CAWIQWGARETQYF.

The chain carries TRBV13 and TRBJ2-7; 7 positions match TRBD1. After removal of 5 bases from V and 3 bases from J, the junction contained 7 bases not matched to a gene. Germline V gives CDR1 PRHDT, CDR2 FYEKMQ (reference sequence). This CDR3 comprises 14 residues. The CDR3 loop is CASSPRDSFYEQYF. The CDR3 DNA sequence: TGTGCCAGCAGCCCCCGGGACAGCTTCTACGAGCAGTACTTC. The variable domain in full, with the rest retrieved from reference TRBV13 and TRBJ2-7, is AAGVIQSPRHLIKEKRETATLKCYPIPRHDTVYWYQQGPGQDPQFLISFYEKMQSDKGSIPDRFSAQQFSDYHSELNMSSLELGDSALYFCASSPRDSFYEQYFGPGTRLTVT.

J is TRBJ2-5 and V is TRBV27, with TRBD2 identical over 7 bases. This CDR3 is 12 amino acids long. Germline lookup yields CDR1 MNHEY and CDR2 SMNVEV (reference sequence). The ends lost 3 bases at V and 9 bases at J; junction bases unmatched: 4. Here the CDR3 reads CASSFSGSSQYF. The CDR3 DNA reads TGTGCCAGCAGTTTTAGCGGGTCTTCCCAGTACTTC.

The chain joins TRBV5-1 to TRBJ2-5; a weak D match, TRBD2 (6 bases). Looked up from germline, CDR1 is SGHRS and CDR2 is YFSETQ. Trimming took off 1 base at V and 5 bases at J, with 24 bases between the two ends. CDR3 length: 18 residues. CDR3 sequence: CASSLSGGPEVSRETQYF. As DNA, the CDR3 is TGCGCCAGCAGCTTGTCCGGAGGGCCAGAGGTGTCACGGGAGACCCAGTACTTC.

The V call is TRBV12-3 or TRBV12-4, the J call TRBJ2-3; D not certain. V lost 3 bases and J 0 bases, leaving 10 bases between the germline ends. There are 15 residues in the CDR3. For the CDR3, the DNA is TGTGCCAGCAGTTTTAGTGCCGCTAGCACAGATACGCAGTATTTT. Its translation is CASSFSAASTDTQYF.

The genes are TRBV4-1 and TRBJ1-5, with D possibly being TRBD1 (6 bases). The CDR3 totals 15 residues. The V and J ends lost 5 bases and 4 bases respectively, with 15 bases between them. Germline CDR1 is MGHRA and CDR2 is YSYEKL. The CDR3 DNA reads TGCGCCAGCAGCAGCGTGGGGGGGGCAAATCAGCCCCAGCATTTT. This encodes CASSSVGGANQPQHF.

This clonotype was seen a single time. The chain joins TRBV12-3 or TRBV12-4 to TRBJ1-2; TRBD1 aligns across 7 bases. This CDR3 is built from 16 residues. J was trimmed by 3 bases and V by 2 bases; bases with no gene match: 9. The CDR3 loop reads CASSLKVGQVHYGYTF. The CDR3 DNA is TGTGCCAGCAGTTTAAAAGTAGGACAGGTCCACTATGGCTACACCTTC.

The CDR3 nucleotides read TGTGCCAGCATCAAAGGGGGCGGACAGCCCCAGCATTTT. Its protein product is CASIKGGGQPQHF. This chain connects TRBV28 to TRBJ1-5, with 7 bases aligning to TRBD1. Germline V gene data show CDR1 as MDHEN and CDR2 as SYDVKM. The V and J ends lost 7 bases and 7 bases, in that order; junction bases with no gene match: 7. The CDR3 is 13 amino acids.

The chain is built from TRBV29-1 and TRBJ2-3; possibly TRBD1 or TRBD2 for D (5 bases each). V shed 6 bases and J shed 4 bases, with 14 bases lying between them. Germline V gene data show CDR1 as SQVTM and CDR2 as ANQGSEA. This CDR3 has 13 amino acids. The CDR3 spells CSVHPRGADTQYF. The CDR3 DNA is TGCAGCGTCCACCCCCGAGGGGCAGATACGCAGTATTTT.

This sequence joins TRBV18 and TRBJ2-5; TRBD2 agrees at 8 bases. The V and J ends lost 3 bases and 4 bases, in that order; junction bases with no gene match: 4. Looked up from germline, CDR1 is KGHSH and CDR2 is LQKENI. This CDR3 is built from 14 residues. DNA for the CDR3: TGTGCCAGCTCACCGGGACTAGGTGGAGAGACCCAGTACTTC. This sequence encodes CASSPGLGGETQYF.

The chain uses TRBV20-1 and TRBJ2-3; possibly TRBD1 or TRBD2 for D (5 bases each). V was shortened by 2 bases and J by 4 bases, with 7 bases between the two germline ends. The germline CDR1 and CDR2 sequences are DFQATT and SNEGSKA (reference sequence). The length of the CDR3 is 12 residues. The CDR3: CSARRGADTQYF. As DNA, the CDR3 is TGCAGTGCTAGAAGGGGAGCAGATACGCAGTATTTT.

This chain's CDR3 is CSASRGNTIYF. CDR3 nucleotides: TGCAGTGCTAGTCGGGGAAACACCATATATTTT. The chain is built from TRBV20-1 and TRBJ1-3; unclear D gene. Germline values: CDR1 DFQATT, CDR2 SNEGSKA (reference sequence). V lost 3 bases, J lost 4 bases, and 4 bases lay in between. The CDR3 is 11 residues long.

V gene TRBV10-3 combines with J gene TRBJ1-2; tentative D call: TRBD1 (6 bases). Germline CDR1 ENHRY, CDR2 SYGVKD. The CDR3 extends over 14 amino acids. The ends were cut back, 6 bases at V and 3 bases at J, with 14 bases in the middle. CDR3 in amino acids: CAISATGPDYGYTF. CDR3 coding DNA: TGTGCCATCAGCGCAACAGGGCCGGACTATGGCTACACCTTC.